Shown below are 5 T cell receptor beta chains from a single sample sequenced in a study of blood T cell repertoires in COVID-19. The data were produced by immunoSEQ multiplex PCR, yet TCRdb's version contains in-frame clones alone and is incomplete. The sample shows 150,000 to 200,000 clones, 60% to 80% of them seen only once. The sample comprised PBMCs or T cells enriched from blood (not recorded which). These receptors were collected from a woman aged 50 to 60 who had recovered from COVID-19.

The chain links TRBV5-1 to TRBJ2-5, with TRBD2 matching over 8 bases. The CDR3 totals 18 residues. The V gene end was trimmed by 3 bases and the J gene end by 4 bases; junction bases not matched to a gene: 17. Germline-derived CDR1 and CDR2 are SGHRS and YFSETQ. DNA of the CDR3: TGCGCCAGCAGCTCCCCGGTCGGTAGCGGGACAAGGCGAGAGACCCAGTACTTC. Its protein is CASSSPVGSGTRRETQYF.

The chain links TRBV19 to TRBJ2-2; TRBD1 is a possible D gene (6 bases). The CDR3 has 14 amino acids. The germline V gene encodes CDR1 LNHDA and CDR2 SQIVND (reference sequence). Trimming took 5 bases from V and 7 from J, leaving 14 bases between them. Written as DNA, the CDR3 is TGTGCCAGTAGTGAAAGACAGGTCGACGGGGAGCTGTTTTTT. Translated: CASSERQVDGELFF.

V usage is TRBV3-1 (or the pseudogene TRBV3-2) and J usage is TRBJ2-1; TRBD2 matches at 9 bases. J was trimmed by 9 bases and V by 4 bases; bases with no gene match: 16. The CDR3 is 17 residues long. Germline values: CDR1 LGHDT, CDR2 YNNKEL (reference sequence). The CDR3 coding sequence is TGTGCCAGCAGCCGAAGAGGGGCGGGAGGGTCTACAGGTGAGCAGTTCTTC. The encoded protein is CASSRRGAGGSTGEQFF.

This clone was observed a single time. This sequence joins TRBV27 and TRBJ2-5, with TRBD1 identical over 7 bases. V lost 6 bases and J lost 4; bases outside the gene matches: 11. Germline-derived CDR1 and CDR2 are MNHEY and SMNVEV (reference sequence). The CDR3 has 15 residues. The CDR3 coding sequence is TGTGCCAGCAGCGACCGAACAGGGGCGGCAGAGACCCAGTACTTC. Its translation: CASSDRTGAAETQYF.

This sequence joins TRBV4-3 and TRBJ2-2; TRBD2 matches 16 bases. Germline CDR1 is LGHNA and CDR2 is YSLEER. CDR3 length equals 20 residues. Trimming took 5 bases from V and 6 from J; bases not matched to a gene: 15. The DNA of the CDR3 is TGCGCCAGCAGCGAGAGCGCGGGGACTAGCGGGAGGGCCTTTTCCGGGGAGCTGTTTTTT. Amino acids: CASSESAGTSGRAFSGELFF.